The subject of this entry is one T cell receptor beta chain. This clonotype was observed many times. The antigen it recognizes is unknown. One base away there is no much larger clone; base qualities are not given. cDNA synthesis used template-switch 5'RACE with a primer carrying a 10-nucleotide random unique molecular identifier tagging each TCR transcript. Over 190 million TCR-beta sequences, covering 15-18 subjects, were produced in each sequencing run. Total RNA was extracted with the RNeasy kit. Using the KAPA Real-time Library Amplification kit, TCR-beta VDJ regions were amplified with primers for the TCR constant region and the 5'RACE anchor. A first PCR added sample indexes and Illumina adaptors, and a second PCR then raised library yield. After purification with Ampure beads, the TCR product of roughly 650 bp was size-selected on a 2% E-gel SizeSelection system. Before pooling, library quality was assessed on a Bioanalyzer, concentration was determined with Qubit, and library quantification was performed with the Kapa Library Quantification kit. Libraries were sequenced paired-end 2 x 150 bp on an Illumina HiSeq 2500. To increase sequence diversity, about 23-32% phiX was spiked into each library pool. Under the source paper's analysis protocol: Quality-filtered reads were processed with the UMI-based MiGEC pipeline, which removed over 85% of raw TCR sequences during error correction. VDJ genes were aligned to IMGT germline references, and each clonotype was defined by a unique CDR3 amino acid sequence together with V-J genes. Clonal expansion, Shannon diversity, and CDR3 relatedness (CalcPairwiseDistances, ClusterSamples) were evaluated with VDJtools, and phylogenetic trees were built with CLCbio workbench. Expanded clones were defined as having at least 8 unique UMIs, based on coefficient-of-variation modelling across technical triplicates. TCRdb reworked the public reads: Q25 trimming with fastp, MiXCR clone assembly, productive beta chains retained. Rows are combined by CDR3 protein, so each entry shows the most common genes and DNA. TCRdb, not the authors, supplied the V and J calls. Present in this sample are under 90,000 distinct CDR3 sequences, about 9.4% of which were seen just once. About 1.7% of the sample is held by the ten biggest clonotypes.

For CDR1 and CDR2, the germline V gene lists SQVTM and ANQGSEA. Including the terminal cysteine and phenylalanine, the CDR3 comprises 12 residues. The kept DNA is CDR3 alone, 36 bases in frame from the first base. The junction shows trimming of 7 bases on V and 3 bases on J, and the gene matches do not reach 6 bases of it. This entry is derived from a study of neurological immune-mediated disorders (dated by TCRdb to the late 2010s). Regarding the research as a whole: Peripheral blood TCR-beta repertoires from HTLV-I-associated myelopathy (HAM/TSP) patients, multiple sclerosis patients and healthy controls were compared by UMI-based sequencing. The cohort was made up of 68 subjects, consisting of some 14 HAM/TSP patients, around 35 multiple sclerosis patients and around 20 healthy controls. The 90 to 110 TCR-beta libraries covered PBMC samples along with longitudinal samples, technical triplicates, and paired sorted CD4+ and CD8+ T-cell subsets.

Healthy controls were blood bank volunteers in Maryland, USA. Unsorted PBMC libraries were generated from 2 million PBMCs stored in RNAlater at -80 °C until RNA extraction. Peripheral blood underwent Ficoll-Hypaque density gradient centrifugation to isolate PBMCs, which were then cryopreserved in liquid nitrogen. Results and caveats for the whole study, not just this receptor: No identical CDR3 amino acid sequences were shared among expanded clones across subjects, suggesting private TCR-beta repertoires in all groups. TCR clonal expansion was highest in HAM/TSP patients and lowest in MS patients, with MS patients falling below even healthy controls.

Sequencing was performed on PBMCs. The rearrangement joined TRBV29-1 to TRBJ2-7, with 7 bases matching TRBD1. This TCR derives from a man aged 45 to 65 in good health. The CDR3 protein sequence reads: CSAGTANYEQYF. The bases are TGCAGCGCCGGGACAGCCAACTACGAGCAGTACTTC.